This T cell receptor beta chain comes out of a study of blood T cell repertoires in COVID-19. Across the whole study: Acute and convalescent COVID-19 specimens originated in the United States, Italy and Spain. From T cells, B-cell-depleted T cells, or PBMCs came the material, which was cDNA or gDNA.

Original methodology: Amplified reference gene primers provided the basis for estimating nucleated cell counts. Measured with immunoSEQ multiplex PCR; TCRdb has only the in-frame clones, and not every one. The V and J calls and clone size are taken from that table; D and trimming were inferred from the DNA. The table lists about 190,000 clones, 75% to 90% of them singletons. Germline V gene data show CDR1 as MNHEY and CDR2 as SMNVEV (reference sequence). The CDR3 has 15 residues. V was clipped by 6 bases and J by 5 bases, with 19 bases between them. The TCR originated in a woman in her forties with acute or convalescent COVID-19. The sample taken for sequencing was peripheral blood. The chain couples TRBV27 to TRBJ2-5, with D hard to call. CDR3 in DNA: TGTGCCAGCAGCTTCGCCCTTACGAGTTGGGAGACCCAGTACTTC. Translated, it gives CASSFALTSWETQYF.